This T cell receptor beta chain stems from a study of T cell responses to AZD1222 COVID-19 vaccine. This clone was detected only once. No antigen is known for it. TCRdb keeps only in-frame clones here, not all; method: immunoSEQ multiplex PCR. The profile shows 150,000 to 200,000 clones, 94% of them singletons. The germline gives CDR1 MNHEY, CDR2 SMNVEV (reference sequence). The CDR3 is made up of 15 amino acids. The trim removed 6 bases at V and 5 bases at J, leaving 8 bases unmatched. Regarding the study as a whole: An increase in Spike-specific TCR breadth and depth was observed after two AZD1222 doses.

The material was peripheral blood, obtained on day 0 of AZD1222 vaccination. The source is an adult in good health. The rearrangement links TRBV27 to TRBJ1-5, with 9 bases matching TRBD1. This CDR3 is CASSSLGQGDQPQHF. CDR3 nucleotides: TGTGCCAGCAGCTCCCTGGGACAGGGCGATCAGCCCCAGCATTTT.